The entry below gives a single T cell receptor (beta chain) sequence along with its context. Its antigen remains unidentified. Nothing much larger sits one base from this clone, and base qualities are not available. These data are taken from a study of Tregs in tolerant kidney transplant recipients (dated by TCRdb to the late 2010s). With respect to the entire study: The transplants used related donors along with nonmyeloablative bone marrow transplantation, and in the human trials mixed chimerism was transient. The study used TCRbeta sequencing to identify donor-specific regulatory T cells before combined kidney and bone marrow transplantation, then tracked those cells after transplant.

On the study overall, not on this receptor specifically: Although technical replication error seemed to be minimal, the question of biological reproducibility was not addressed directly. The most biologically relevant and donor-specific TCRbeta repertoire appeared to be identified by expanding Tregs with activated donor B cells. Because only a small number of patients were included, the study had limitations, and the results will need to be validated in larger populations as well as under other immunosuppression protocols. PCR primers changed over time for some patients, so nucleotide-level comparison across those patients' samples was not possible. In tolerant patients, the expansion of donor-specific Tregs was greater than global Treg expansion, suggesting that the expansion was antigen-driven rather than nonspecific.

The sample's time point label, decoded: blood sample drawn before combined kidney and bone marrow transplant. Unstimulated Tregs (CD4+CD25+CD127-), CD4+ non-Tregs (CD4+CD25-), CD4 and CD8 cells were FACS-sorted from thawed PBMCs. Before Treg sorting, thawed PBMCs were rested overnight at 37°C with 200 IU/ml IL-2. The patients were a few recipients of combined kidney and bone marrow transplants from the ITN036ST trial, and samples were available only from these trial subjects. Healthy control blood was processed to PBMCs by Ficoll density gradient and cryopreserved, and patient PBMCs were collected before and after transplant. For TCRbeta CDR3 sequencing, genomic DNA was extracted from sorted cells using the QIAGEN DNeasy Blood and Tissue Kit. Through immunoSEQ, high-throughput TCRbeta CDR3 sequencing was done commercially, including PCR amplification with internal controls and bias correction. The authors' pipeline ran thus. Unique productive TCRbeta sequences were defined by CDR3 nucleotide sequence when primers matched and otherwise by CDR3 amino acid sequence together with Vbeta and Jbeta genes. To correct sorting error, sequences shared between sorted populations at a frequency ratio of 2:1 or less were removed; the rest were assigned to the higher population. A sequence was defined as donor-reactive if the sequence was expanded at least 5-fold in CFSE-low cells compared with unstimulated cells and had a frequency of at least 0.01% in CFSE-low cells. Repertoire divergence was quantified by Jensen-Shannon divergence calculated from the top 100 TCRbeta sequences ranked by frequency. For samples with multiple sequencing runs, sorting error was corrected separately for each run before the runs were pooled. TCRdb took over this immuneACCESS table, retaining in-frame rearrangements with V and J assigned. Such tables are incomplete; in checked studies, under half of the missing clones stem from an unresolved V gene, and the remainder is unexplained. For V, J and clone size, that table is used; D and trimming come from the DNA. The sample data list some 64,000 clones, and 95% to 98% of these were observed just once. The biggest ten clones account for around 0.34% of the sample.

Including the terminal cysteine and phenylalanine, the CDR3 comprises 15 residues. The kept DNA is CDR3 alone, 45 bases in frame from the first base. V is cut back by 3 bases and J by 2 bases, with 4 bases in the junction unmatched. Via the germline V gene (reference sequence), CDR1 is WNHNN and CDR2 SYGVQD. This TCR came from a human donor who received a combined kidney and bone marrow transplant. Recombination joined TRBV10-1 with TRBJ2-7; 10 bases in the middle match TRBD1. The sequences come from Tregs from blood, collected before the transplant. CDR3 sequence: CASSEGTGEAYEQYF. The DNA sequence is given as TGCGCCAGCAGTGAAGGGACAGGGGAAGCCTACGAGCAGTACTTC.